This T cell receptor (beta chain) was obtained from a study of human T cells and chemical hapten exposure. The CDR3 is 14 residues long. Germline CDR1 and CDR2: DFQATT and SNEGSKA (reference sequence). Trimming shortened V by 5 bases and J by 6 bases, and 17 bases separated the two germline ends. Time point noted: pre-sensitization, week 0. As for treatment: therapeutic diphenylcyclopropenone sensitization with weekly scalp DPC. Original processing notes: Sequenced samples showed a median of approximately 96,000 TCRs each, with counts running from roughly 23,000 to 700,000. TCRdb re-derived calls from the RACE reads in MiXCR, one entry per CDR3 protein. TCRdb, rather than the study authors, made the V and J calls. This table holds about 120,000 distinct CDR3 sequences, about 13% found once. Regarding the study as a whole: Expanded TCRs made up significantly more big CDR3 similarity clusters than controls did.

This clonotype was counted many times. The antigen is undetermined. The sequences come from whole blood, collected in connection with sensitization to the hapten diphenylcyclopropenone (DPC). The V call is TRBV20-1, the J call TRBJ2-1, with a weak D call TRBD2 (6 bases). The TCR sequence derives from a woman aged 18-35 years with alopecia areata. Some clones in this sample may be carry-over from other donors' samples. CDR3 nucleotides: TGCAGTGCTCGCTATGACCGGGACTTCAATGAGCAGTTCTTC. Its translation: CSARYDRDFNEQFF.